The present entry profiles one T cell receptor beta chain with its context. V dropped 7 bases and J dropped 0 bases, with 15 bases sitting between them. The germline V gene has CDR1 WSHSY and CDR2 SAAADI. The CDR3 totals 16 residues. The sample originates from a study of blood T cell repertoires in COVID-19. At the level of the study: COVID-19 samples, acute and convalescent, were from the United States, Italy and Spain. Sources were T cells, B-cell-depleted T cells, or PBMCs; the material itself was cDNA or gDNA.

In the original analysis: Using reference gene primer amplification, nucleated cell counts were estimated. Data came from immunoSEQ multiplex PCR; TCRdb stores just in-frame clones and leaves some out. V and J calls plus clone size are reproduced from that table; the DNA served to infer D and trimming. The sample records about 200,000 clones, around four fifths being singletons. The source material was peripheral blood. The chain has TRBV10-2 and TRBJ1-4; no definite D call. The sequence was collected from a man between 60 and 70 years old with COVID-19, enrolled during active disease. The CDR3 is CASKSGGSTTNEKLFF. The CDR3 bases are TGCGCCAGCAAATCAGGTGGCAGCACAACTAATGAAAAACTGTTTTTT.